The 25 T cell receptor beta chains listed next were all sequenced from one sample in a study of blood T cell repertoires in COVID-19. Profiling relied on immunoSEQ multiplex PCR, and the TCRdb table lists in-frame clones only, not all of them. This table has approximately 150,000 clones, around 90% appearing once. Sequencing used PBMCs or T cells enriched from blood (not recorded which). These receptors were obtained from a woman in her forties who had been exposed to COVID-19.

This clone was seen just once. The J gene is TRBJ1-1, the V gene TRBV20-1; D remains unclear. Germline loops: CDR1 DFQATT, CDR2 SNEGSKA (reference sequence). V was clipped by 2 bases and J by 14 bases, with 15 bases between them. The CDR3 spans 11 residues. The CDR3 DNA is TGCAGTGCTAGATCAGAGGGCGGAGCATTCTTT. It specifies CSARSEGGAFF.

This chain joins TRBV28 and TRBJ1-2; 10 nucleotides line up with TRBD1. J lost 4 bases, V lost 11 bases, and 7 bases had no gene match. CDR3 length equals 13 residues. Germline assignment: CDR1 MDHEN and CDR2 SYDVKM. CDR3 DNA: TGTGCCGGCGCGACAGGGGGCGGCTATGGCTACACCTTC. It is translated as CAGATGGGYGYTF.

The J gene is TRBJ2-7, the V gene TRBV4-1, with TRBD2 identical over 7 bases. The junction had 7 bases not matched to a gene; V was cut back by 1 base and J by 4 bases. Germline CDR1 is MGHRA and CDR2 is YSYEKL. CDR3 length: 15 amino acids. Here the CDR3 DNA reads TGCGCCAGCAGCCAAGTCGAGGGAGGGTCTTACGAGCAGTACTTC. As protein: CASSQVEGGSYEQYF.

The genes are TRBV27 and TRBJ2-1; unclear D gene. Trimming took off 5 bases at V and 8 bases at J, with 13 bases between the two ends. The CDR3 loop spans 13 amino acids. Looked up from germline, CDR1 is MNHEY and CDR2 is SMNVEV (reference sequence). The CDR3 protein is CASSPTLVYEQFF. Here the CDR3 DNA reads TGTGCCAGCAGTCCGACGCTAGTCTATGAGCAGTTCTTC.

In this sample, this clone turned up once. CDR3 loop: CASSPQGSTEAFF. The CDR3 DNA reads TGTGCCAGCTCACCTCAGGGGAGCACTGAAGCTTTCTTT. V is TRBV18 and J is TRBJ1-1; D is possibly TRBD1 (6 bases). There are 13 residues in the CDR3. Germline loops: CDR1 KGHSH, CDR2 LQKENI. V dropped 3 bases and J dropped 4 bases, with 9 bases sitting between them.

The chain couples TRBV6-4 to TRBJ1-6; TRBD1 might be the D (6 bases). Germline V CDR1 and CDR2: MRHNA, SNTAGT. The ends were cut back, 4 bases at V and 7 bases at J, with 11 bases in the middle. CDR3 length: 14 residues. The CDR3 nucleotides read TGTGCCAGCAGTGGAGGGGGAGGGAATTCACCCCTCCACTTT. It yields the protein CASSGGGGNSPLHF.

This sequence joins TRBV11-2 and TRBJ1-1; D is perhaps TRBD1 (5 bases). The CDR3 totals 14 residues. Between the trimmed V and J ends, which lost 0 bases and 1 base, there was a span of 6 bases. CDR1 and CDR2 (germline): SGHAT, FQNNGV. The CDR3 is CASSLDQGNTEAFF. Here the CDR3 DNA reads TGTGCCAGCAGCTTAGATCAGGGGAACACTGAAGCTTTCTTT.

The CDR3 reads CASSSPGGITEAFF. The CDR3 coding sequence is TGTGCCAGCAGTTCGCCGGGGGGGATCACTGAAGCTTTCTTT. This chain connects TRBV27 to TRBJ1-1, with D perhaps TRBD1 (5 bases). The ends were cut back, 4 bases at V and 4 bases at J, with 13 bases in the middle. The CDR3 is 14 residues long. Looked up from germline, CDR1 is MNHEY and CDR2 is SMNVEV (reference sequence).

This chain joins TRBV28 and TRBJ1-2; no definite D call. Germline-derived CDR1 and CDR2 are MDHEN and SYDVKM. Trimming removed 5 bases at V and 5 bases at J, with 9 bases between. CDR3 length: 12 residues. The CDR3 nucleotides read TGTGCCAGCAGTGAGGGAGCATATGGCTACACCTTC. It encodes CASSEGAYGYTF.

The chain has TRBV18 and TRBJ2-3; 8 bases line up with TRBD1. From germline, CDR1 is KGHSH and CDR2 LQKENI. The CDR3 sequence is 14 residues long. Trimming took 5 bases from V and 6 from J; bases not matched to a gene: 7. The CDR3 is CASSDRGGLDTQYF. The CDR3 DNA is TGTGCCAGCTCAGACAGGGGTGGTCTCGATACGCAGTATTTT.

There are a few counts of this clone. The chain uses TRBV5-1 and TRBJ1-1, with TRBD1 identical over 7 bases. The CDR3 sequence is 15 residues long. The ends lost 4 bases at V and 0 bases at J; junction bases unmatched: 6. Germline CDR1 and CDR2: SGHRS and YFSETQ. Written as DNA, the CDR3 is TGCGCCAGCAGCGGGGGACAGACCATGAACACTGAAGCTTTCTTT. This codes for CASSGGQTMNTEAFF.

This rearrangement joins TRBV6-5 to TRBJ2-3, with D uncertain. The CDR3 contains 15 residues. CDR1 is MNHEY, CDR2 SVGAGI, per germline. Deletions cut 2 bases from V and 1 base from J, with 10 bases between. For the CDR3, the DNA is TGTGCCAGCAGTTACCGCCGCTCAGGCACAGATACGCAGTATTTT. Translation: CASSYRRSGTDTQYF.

The chain is built from TRBV19 and TRBJ1-2, with TRBD1 matching 7 bases. CDR1 and CDR2 (germline): LNHDA, SQIVND (reference sequence). V shed 3 bases, J shed 5 bases, and the junction held 3 bases outside the gene matches. The CDR3 runs 13 residues. The CDR3 sequence is CASSISQGYGYTF. The CDR3 DNA sequence: TGTGCCAGTAGTATTTCACAGGGGTATGGCTACACCTTC.

In nucleotides, the CDR3 is TGTGCCAGCAGCCCGGCCTACGAGCAGTACTTC. It codes for CASSPAYEQYF. The chain employs TRBV28 and TRBJ2-7, with D hard to call. The CDR3 is 11 amino acids. Trimming removed 6 bases at V and 2 bases at J, with 5 bases between. Looked up from germline, CDR1 is MDHEN and CDR2 is SYDVKM.

V usage is TRBV11-2 and J usage is TRBJ1-4, with TRBD1 identical over 7 bases. The CDR3 loop spans 14 amino acids. J lost 8 bases, V lost 5 bases, and 8 bases had no gene match. The V gene's germline CDR1 is SGHAT and CDR2 FQNNGV. The CDR3 reads CASSTGTVDEKLFF. In DNA, the CDR3 is TGTGCCAGCAGCACCGGGACAGTCGACGAAAAACTGTTTTTT.

The chain joins TRBV5-6 to TRBJ2-1; 9 bases map to TRBD1. CDR1 is SGHDT and CDR2 is YYEEEE in the germline V gene. This CDR3 is built from 16 residues. Trimming took 4 bases from V and 3 from J; bases not matched to a gene: 8. The CDR3 here is CASSEFEDRGYNEQFF. DNA for the CDR3: TGTGCCAGCAGCGAATTTGAGGACAGGGGCTACAATGAGCAGTTCTTC.

The chain uses TRBV4-1 and TRBJ1-5; no firm D call. Germline loops: CDR1 MGHRA, CDR2 YSYEKL. The CDR3 length is 16 residues. V lost 1 base and J 5 bases, leaving 15 bases between the germline ends. The CDR3 is CASSQVLRLVDQPQHF. DNA of the CDR3: TGCGCCAGCAGCCAAGTGCTCAGACTGGTTGATCAGCCCCAGCATTTT.

The V gene is TRBV9, the J gene TRBJ2-7; weak D call: TRBD1 (5 bases). Trimming left V 0 bases short and J 1 base short, with 14 bases between. Looked up from germline, CDR1 is SGDLS and CDR2 is YYNGEE. This CDR3 is 16 amino acids long. CDR3 amino acids: CASSVDGATLSYEQYF. Here the CDR3 DNA reads TGTGCCAGCAGCGTAGATGGGGCCACCCTATCCTACGAGCAGTACTTC.

V is TRBV10-1 and J is TRBJ1-2; D is ambiguous. Germline V CDR1 and CDR2: WNHNN, SYGVQD (reference sequence). Trimming removed 0 bases at V and 4 bases at J, with 9 bases between. The CDR3 is 14 amino acids. The chain's CDR3 is CASSESHLSYGYTF. Here the CDR3 DNA reads TGCGCCAGCAGTGAGTCTCACCTATCCTATGGCTACACCTTC.

This chain connects TRBV27 to TRBJ2-1; no clear D gene. CDR1 is MNHEY, CDR2 SMNVEV, per germline (reference sequence). CDR3 length: 13 amino acids. V was shortened by 8 bases and J by 2 bases, with 10 bases between the two germline ends. As DNA, the CDR3 is TGTGCCAGCTATTCCTGGCCCTACAATGAGCAGTTCTTC. Amino acid sequence: CASYSWPYNEQFF.

The count of this clone is one. The chain joins TRBV3-1 (or the pseudogene TRBV3-2) to TRBJ2-7, with 7 bases identical to TRBD1. With 1 base clipped from V and 7 bases from J, the junction kept 1 base outside the gene matches. The CDR3 spans 12 residues. The germline V gene encodes CDR1 LGHDT and CDR2 YNNKEL (reference sequence). The CDR3: CASSQGQGEQYF. The CDR3 nucleotides are TGTGCCAGCAGCCAAGGACAGGGAGAGCAGTACTTC.

The rearrangement joins TRBV18 to TRBJ2-5; 9 bases agree with TRBD2. The CDR3 loop spans 12 amino acids. Per the germline V gene, CDR1 is KGHSH and CDR2 is LQKENI. Trimming removed 8 bases from V and 9 bases from J; junction bases left unmatched: 7. For the CDR3, the DNA is TGTGCCAGCCAGACTAGCGGCCGGTCCCAGTACTTC. Amino acid sequence: CASQTSGRSQYF.

The gene calls are TRBV5-1 and TRBJ1-2, with D possibly being TRBD1 (5 bases). The CDR3 spans 16 residues. CDR1 SGHRS and CDR2 YFSETQ come from the germline V gene. V was clipped by 0 bases and J by 0 bases, with 12 bases between them. The CDR3 region is CASSLAQTGPNYGYTF. The CDR3 bases are TGCGCCAGCAGCTTGGCCCAAACAGGACCTAACTATGGCTACACCTTC.

J is TRBJ2-5 and V is TRBV5-5; D not certain. Looked up from germline, CDR1 is SGHKS and CDR2 is YYEKEE (reference sequence). The V gene lost 0 bases and the J gene lost 5 bases, with 5 bases spanning the gap. The CDR3 has 12 residues. The CDR3 DNA is TGTGCCAGCAGCTTGGCCGTCGAGACCCAGTACTTC. This encodes CASSLAVETQYF.

The chain has TRBV7-2 and TRBJ1-3, with TRBD1 as a possible D gene (6 bases). Per germline, CDR1 SGHTA and CDR2 FQGNSA. The V gene lost 8 bases and the J gene lost 2 bases, with 19 bases spanning the gap. The CDR3 consists of 16 residues. The CDR3 DNA is TGTGCCAGCTCCGTGAATTACAGGGTCGCTGGAAACACCATATATTTT. It translates to CASSVNYRVAGNTIYF.